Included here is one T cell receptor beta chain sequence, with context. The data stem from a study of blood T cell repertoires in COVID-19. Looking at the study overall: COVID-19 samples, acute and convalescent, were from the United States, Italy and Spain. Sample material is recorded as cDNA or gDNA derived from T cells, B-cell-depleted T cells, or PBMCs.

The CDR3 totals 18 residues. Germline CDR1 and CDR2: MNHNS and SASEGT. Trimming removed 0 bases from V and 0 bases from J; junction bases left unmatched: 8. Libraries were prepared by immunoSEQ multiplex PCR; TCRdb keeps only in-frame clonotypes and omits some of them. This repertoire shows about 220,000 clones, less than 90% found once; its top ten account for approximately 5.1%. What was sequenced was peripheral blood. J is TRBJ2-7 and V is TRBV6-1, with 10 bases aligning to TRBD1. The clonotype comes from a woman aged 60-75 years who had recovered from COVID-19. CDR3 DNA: TGTGCCAGCAGTGAAGCCGCCACCGGACAGGGGGTCTCCTACGAGCAGTACTTC. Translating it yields CASSEAATGQGVSYEQYF.